The table lists the clone carrying this T cell receptor (beta chain) with many counts. The entry originates in a study of T cells in Graves' hyperthyroidism and ophthalmopathy. The authors deemed Graves' hyperthyroidism stable absent ophthalmopathy progression within 18 months. The CDR3 contains 14 residues. Germline V lookup: CDR1 MDHEN, CDR2 SYDVKM. Trimming removed 6 bases from V and 4 bases from J, with 13 bases in between. TCR beta CDR3 regions were amplified from RNA transcripts. HTBI primers drove first-round RT-PCR of the TCR CDR3. TCRdb passed the multiplex PCR reads through MiXCR, listing each CDR3 protein once. The repertoire consists of about 350,000 distinct CDR3 sequences, with over 11% occurring once and the leading ten covering 20% to 25%.

This clonotype was sampled from a woman aged 30 to 39 with Graves' hyperthyroidism. The sequenced material came from blood. V and J are TRBV28 and TRBJ1-5; perhaps TRBD1 as D (6 bases). This CDR3 reads CASRHDRSNQPQHF. In DNA, the CDR3 is TGTGCCAGCAGACACGACAGGTCTAATCAGCCCCAGCATTTT.